These 23 T cell receptor beta chains originate from one sample sequenced in a study of identical twins. TCRdb independently ran MiXCR on the 5' RACE reads; one entry per CDR3 protein. The top ten hold about an eighth of the sample, which has about 790,000 distinct CDR3 sequences, about 18% seen once. These records were also assigned to another study, of T cells expressing NK-cell markers.

What was sequenced was PBMCs. These receptors originate from a woman in her late teens or twenties in good health.

This sequence joins TRBV4-1 and TRBJ2-1, with D unresolved. Germline CDR1 is MGHRA and CDR2 is YSYEKL. The CDR3 covers 14 residues. Between the trimmed V and J ends, which lost 0 bases and 8 bases, there was a span of 11 bases. The CDR3 spells CASSQDPDLDEQFF. The CDR3 DNA reads TGCGCCAGCAGCCAAGATCCCGATTTGGATGAGCAGTTCTTC.

There are a few counts of this clonotype. V usage is TRBV29-1 and J usage is TRBJ2-6, with a weak D call TRBD2 (6 bases). V gave up 0 bases and J gave up 1 base, with 16 bases separating them. CDR1 and CDR2 from the germline V gene are SQVTM and ANQGSEA. This CDR3 contains 18 residues. The chain's CDR3 is CSVEDLGVRGSGANVLTF. The CDR3 region has the DNA TGCAGCGTTGAAGATCTGGGGGTCCGGGGGTCTGGGGCCAACGTCCTGACTTTC.

This chain uses TRBV5-5 with TRBJ2-5, with D possibly being TRBD1 (6 bases). Germline CDR1 is SGHKS and CDR2 is YYEKEE (reference sequence). The germline V and J ends were trimmed by 4 bases and 1 base, with 14 bases remaining between them. The CDR3 spans 15 residues. Here the CDR3 reads CASSPDSYSQETQYF. In DNA form, the CDR3 reads TGTGCCAGCAGCCCGGACAGTTATTCCCAAGAGACCCAGTACTTC. Together with reference TRBV5-5 and TRBJ2-5, the CDR3 gives the full variable domain: DAGVTQSPTHLIKTRGQQVTLRCSPISGHKSVSWYQQVLGQGPQFIFQYYEKEERGRGNFPDRFSARQFPNYSSELNVNALLLGDSALYLCASSPDSYSQETQYFGPGTRLLVL.

The rearrangement links TRBV29-1 to TRBJ2-1; 10 nucleotides match TRBD2. The germline V gene has CDR1 SQVTM and CDR2 ANQGSEA. The V segment lost 4 bases and the J segment 4 bases; nucleotides outside the gene matches: 10. The CDR3 runs 16 residues. Written as DNA, the CDR3 is TGCAGCGTTGCCACCATAGCGGGGGGCGTATACAATGAGCAGTTCTTC. It codes for CSVATIAGGVYNEQFF.

V usage is TRBV2 and J usage is TRBJ2-3; D may be TRBD2 (5 bases). The V end lost 8 bases, the J end lost 3 bases, and 15 bases lay between the germline ends. Germline CDR1 reads SNHLY; CDR2 reads FYNNEI. This CDR3 spans 14 amino acids. The CDR3 sequence is CASASVSGTDTQYF. The CDR3 coding sequence is TGTGCCAGCGCCAGCGTGTCGGGGACAGATACGCAGTATTTT.

The rearrangement uses TRBV12-3 or TRBV12-4 and TRBJ1-2; 7 bases line up with TRBD1. This CDR3 has 15 residues. Unmatched junction bases numbered 12, after V lost 4 bases and J lost 7 bases. CDR3 loop: CASSSQGQRMTGYTF. The CDR3 coding sequence is TGTGCCAGCAGTTCACAGGGACAGAGAATGACTGGCTACACCTTC.

The J gene is TRBJ2-1, the V gene TRBV6-2 or TRBV6-3; D is undetermined. Between the trimmed V and J ends, which lost 0 bases and 7 bases, there was a span of 10 bases. The CDR3 is made up of 14 amino acids. The V gene's germline CDR1 is MNHEY and CDR2 SVGEGT. CDR3 in DNA: TGTGCCAGCAGTTACTCGCCATTCTTTAATGAGCAGTTCTTC. As protein: CASSYSPFFNEQFF.

This clonotype has only a few counts. This chain links TRBV20-1 with TRBJ2-5; tentatively, D is TRBD1 (7 bases). Trimming pared 5 bases from V and 4 bases from J, leaving 14 bases between. Per germline, CDR1 DFQATT and CDR2 SNEGSKA (reference sequence). The CDR3 consists of 13 residues. CDR3 amino acids: CSAGGGLGETQYF. CDR3 nucleotides: TGCAGTGCTGGAGGGGGCTTAGGAGAGACCCAGTACTTC.

This clonotype was observed a few times. The chain recombines TRBV5-1 with TRBJ2-3; D call uncertain. Germline V CDR1 and CDR2: SGHRS, YFSETQ. This CDR3 is built from 14 residues. V was shortened by 4 bases and J by 4 bases, with 13 bases between the two germline ends. The DNA for the CDR3 is TGCGCCAGCAGCAGCAGCAGGTTGGCAGATACGCAGTATTTT. This codes for CASSSSRLADTQYF.

Written as DNA, the CDR3 is TGTGCCAGCAGTGAAGAGGGGGTCTGGACGGCGAACACCGGGGAGCTGTTTTTT. Its protein product is CASSEEGVWTANTGELFF. The chain links TRBV6-1 to TRBJ2-2; tentative D call: TRBD1 (6 bases). V was pared by 1 base and J by 0 bases, with 15 bases between. Germline CDR1 reads MNHNS; CDR2 reads SASEGT. The CDR3 covers 18 residues.

This clonotype has only a few counts. The V and J genes are TRBV20-1 and TRBJ1-1; D is uncertain. The germline V and J ends were trimmed by 2 bases and 0 bases, with 10 bases remaining between them. The CDR3 is 14 residues long. Germline assignment: CDR1 DFQATT and CDR2 SNEGSKA (reference sequence). CDR3 coding DNA: TGCAGTGCTAGACCCCCTGACCTGAACACTGAAGCTTTCTTT. The encoded protein is CSARPPDLNTEAFF.

This clonotype was observed a handful of times. V and J are TRBV25-1 and TRBJ2-1, with 12 bases aligning to TRBD2. The CDR3 spans 13 residues. CDR1 and CDR2 (germline): MGHDK, SYGVNS. Trimming removed 10 bases from V and 8 bases from J; junction bases left unmatched: 6. The CDR3 sequence: CATGLAGRHEQFF. DNA for the CDR3: TGTGCCACAGGACTAGCGGGAAGGCATGAGCAGTTCTTC.

This chain joins TRBV20-1 and TRBJ1-6; 8 nucleotides align to TRBD1. This CDR3 spans 15 amino acids. Losses at the gene ends were 6 bases for V and 11 bases for J; bases not matched to a gene: 15. CDR1 DFQATT and CDR2 SNEGSKA come from the germline V gene (reference sequence). In DNA, the CDR3 is TGCAGTGCAACCCGGACAGGGCGCCTCGGGACACCCCTCCACTTT. Translation gives CSATRTGRLGTPLHF.

The rearrangement uses TRBV6-2 or TRBV6-3 and TRBJ1-2, with D maybe TRBD1 (5 bases). Germline V gives CDR1 MNHEY, CDR2 SVGEGT. The CDR3 totals 13 residues. The V end lost 6 bases, the J end lost 4 bases, and 12 bases lay between the germline ends. In nucleotides, the CDR3 is TGTGCCAGCAGCAACAGGTTGACCTATGGCTACACCTTC. Protein product: CASSNRLTYGYTF.

A few counts support this clonotype. This chain connects TRBV29-1 to TRBJ1-3; TRBD1 aligns across 9 bases. The V segment lost 4 bases and the J segment 4 bases; nucleotides outside the gene matches: 5. Germline values: CDR1 SQVTM, CDR2 ANQGSEA. There are 14 residues in the CDR3. CDR3 coding DNA: TGCAGCGTTGGCCGGACAGGGGCCGGAAACACCATATATTTT. Residues: CSVGRTGAGNTIYF.

This sequence joins TRBV12-3 or TRBV12-4 and TRBJ1-2; tentative D call: TRBD1 (5 bases). CDR3 size: 14 residues. Trimming stripped 5 bases from V and 6 bases from J, with 16 bases between. CDR3 nucleotide sequence: TGTGCCAGCAGTGGGGACCCTAACGGGAATGGCTACACCTTC. It encodes CASSGDPNGNGYTF.

This clonotype was detected a few times. The chain has TRBV20-1 and TRBJ1-5; a possible D gene is TRBD1 (5 bases). The CDR3 covers 15 residues. Germline V gene data show CDR1 as DFQATT and CDR2 as SNEGSKA (reference sequence). With 5 bases removed from V and 0 bases from J, the gap between germline ends came to 14 bases. CDR3 nucleotides: TGCAGTGCTGGGGGATCAATGGGTAGCAATCAGCCCCAGCATTTT. It yields the protein CSAGGSMGSNQPQHF.

This clonotype was observed a few times. The chain carries TRBV18 and TRBJ2-7; 9 bases fit TRBD1. With V trimmed by 6 bases and J by 6 bases, 12 bases remained unmatched. In germline, CDR1 is KGHSH, CDR2 LQKENI. The CDR3 extends over 15 amino acids. In DNA, the CDR3 is TGTGCCAGCTCGAGGGACGTGACAGGGGGGGGCGAGCAGTACTTC. This encodes CASSRDVTGGGEQYF.

This clonotype occurred a few times. The rearrangement joins TRBV12-3 or TRBV12-4 to TRBJ2-1, with unresolved D. The CDR3 sequence is 14 residues long. The V gene lost 5 bases and the J gene lost 8 bases, with 16 bases spanning the gap. In nucleotides, the CDR3 is TGTGCCAGCAGTCCTAATTTATTGGTGGATGAGCAGTTCTTC. Amino acids: CASSPNLLVDEQFF.

The V gene is TRBV6-1, the J gene TRBJ1-2; 7 nucleotides agree with TRBD1. Germline trimming cut 5 bases from V and 7 bases from J; bases unmatched to any gene: 7. Germline V gene data show CDR1 as MNHNS and CDR2 as SASEGT. The CDR3 consists of 13 residues. As DNA, the CDR3 is TGTGCCAGCAGTCCTGACAGGGTGCGTGGCTACACCTTC. This codes for CASSPDRVRGYTF.

The chain recombines TRBV2 with TRBJ2-7; 16 bases align to TRBD2. CDR1 is SNHLY and CDR2 is FYNNEI in the germline V gene. This CDR3 contains 19 residues. V dropped 11 bases and J dropped 1; count of bases not matched to a gene: 17. The CDR3 reads CASGTSGGAVSILSYEQYF. CDR3 sequence (DNA): TGTGCCTCCGGGACTAGCGGGGGGGCCGTTTCTATCCTATCCTACGAGCAGTACTTC.

The rearrangement uses TRBV3-1 and TRBJ1-6, with TRBD1 matching over 9 bases. CDR3 length: 17 residues. Germline V gives CDR1 LGHDT, CDR2 YNNKEL (reference sequence). J was trimmed by 6 bases and V by 1 base; bases with no gene match: 7. CDR3 sequence reads: CASSQGWDRVFNSPLHF. Here the CDR3 DNA reads TGTGCCAGCAGCCAAGGCTGGGACAGGGTGTTTAATTCACCCCTCCACTTT.

This clonotype has only one observation. This may arise from a read error, as a much more abundant clone is one base away. J is TRBJ1-1 and V is TRBV20-1, with D unclear. Germline assignment: CDR1 DFQATT and CDR2 SNEGSKA (reference sequence). The CDR3 runs 11 residues. V was cut by 6 bases and J by 5 bases, with 10 bases left in between. The CDR3 region is CSAVRTTEAFF. CDR3 nucleotide sequence: TGCAGTGCGGTAAGAACAACTGAAGCTTTCTTT.